This TCR beta chain comes out of a study of glioma-infiltrating T cells after dendritic cell vaccination. The CDR3 is 14 residues long. Between the trimmed V and J ends, which lost 4 bases and 0 bases, there was a span of 10 bases. Germline-derived CDR1 and CDR2 are SGDLS and YYNGEE. Libraries were prepared by immunoSEQ multiplex PCR; TCRdb keeps only in-frame clonotypes and omits some of them. The repertoire has under 100,000 clones, 75% to 85% of them found once; the top ten carry around 5.4%. The chain employs TRBV9 and TRBJ2-5, with D tentatively TRBD2 (5 bases). The input for sequencing was blood, taken before dendritic cell vaccination. The sequence was obtained from a human donor with glioblastoma. The CDR3 reads CASSRTQYQETQYF. DNA for the CDR3: TGTGCCAGCAGCCGGACTCAGTACCAAGAGACCCAGTACTTC.